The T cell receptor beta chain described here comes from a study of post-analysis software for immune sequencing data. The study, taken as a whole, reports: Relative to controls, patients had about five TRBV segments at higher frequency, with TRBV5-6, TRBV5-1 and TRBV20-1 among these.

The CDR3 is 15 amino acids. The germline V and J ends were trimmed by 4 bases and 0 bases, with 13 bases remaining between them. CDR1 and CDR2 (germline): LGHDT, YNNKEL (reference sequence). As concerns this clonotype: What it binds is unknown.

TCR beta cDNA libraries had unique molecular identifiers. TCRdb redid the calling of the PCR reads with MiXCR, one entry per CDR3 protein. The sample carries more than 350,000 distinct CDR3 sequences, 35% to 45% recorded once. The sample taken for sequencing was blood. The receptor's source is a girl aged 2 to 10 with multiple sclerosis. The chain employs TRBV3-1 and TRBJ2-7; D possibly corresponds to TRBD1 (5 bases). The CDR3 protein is CASSPQGTGSYEQYF. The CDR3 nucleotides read TGTGCCAGCAGCCCCCAGGGAACAGGCTCCTACGAGCAGTACTTC.